This entry lists 27 T cell receptor beta chains sequenced from one sample in a study of Ad26.COV2.S vaccination and SARS-CoV-2 variants. Method: immunoSEQ multiplex PCR; TCRdb's copy keeps in-frame clones and lacks some. The sample has 350,000 to 450,000 clones, approximately 90% seen once. The sample in question was peripheral blood, obtained after recovery from COVID-19. The receptors were sampled from a human donor who had recovered from COVID-19.

In DNA form, the CDR3 reads TGTGCCAGCAGCTTGGCGACAGCAGAAAAAGCTTTCTTT. It codes for CASSLATAEKAFF. The genes are TRBV5-5 and TRBJ1-1; possibly TRBD1 for D (5 bases). This CDR3 comprises 13 residues. The V end lost 0 bases, the J end lost 9 bases, and 12 bases lay between the germline ends. Germline assignment: CDR1 SGHKS and CDR2 YYEKEE (reference sequence). Using reference TRBV5-5 and TRBJ1-1 for the parts outside the CDR3, the full variable domain is DAGVTQSPTHLIKTRGQQVTLRCSPISGHKSVSWYQQVLGQGPQFIFQYYEKEERGRGNFPDRFSARQFPNYSSELNVNALLLGDSALYLCASSLATAEKAFFGQGTRLTVV.

A remark on this clone: At one of its ends the junction is not consistent with the germline gene, which may arise from a read error. The rearrangement uses TRBV7-7 and TRBJ2-1, with 10 bases aligning to TRBD1. From germline, CDR1 is SSHAT and CDR2 FNYEAQ (reference sequence). CDR3 length: 14 amino acids. CDR3 DNA sequence: TGTGCTAGCAGTCGGGACAGGGGTTACAATGAGCAGTTCTTC. Amino acids: CASSRDRGYNEQFF.

The rearrangement links TRBV2 to TRBJ1-1; TRBD1 matches at 12 bases. Per the germline V gene, CDR1 is SNHLY and CDR2 is FYNNEI. The trim removed 5 bases at V and 6 bases at J, leaving 4 bases unmatched. This CDR3 contains 14 residues. CDR3 sequence: CASSRDRGRAEAFF. The CDR3 nucleotides read TGTGCCAGCAGTCGGGACAGGGGGCGAGCTGAAGCTTTCTTT.

This chain uses TRBV14 with TRBJ1-2, with no clear D. The CDR3 has 15 amino acids. From germline, CDR1 is SGHDN and CDR2 FVKESK. Trimming stripped 0 bases from V and 3 bases from J, with 11 bases between. The DNA for the CDR3 is TGTGCCAGCAGCCAAGACGCACGGGTTGACTATGGCTACACCTTC. It encodes CASSQDARVDYGYTF.

The chain employs TRBV18 and TRBJ1-1; TRBD1 aligns across 7 bases. J was trimmed by 0 bases and V by 0 bases; bases with no gene match: 1. The CDR3 extends over 15 amino acids. Germline CDR1 reads KGHSH; CDR2 reads LQKENI. The CDR3, as DNA: TGTGCCAGCTCACCACCGGGACAGTTGAACACTGAAGCTTTCTTT. It encodes CASSPPGQLNTEAFF.

The chain carries TRBV3-1 (or the pseudogene TRBV3-2) and TRBJ1-4, with D unclear. CDR1 LGHDT and CDR2 YNNKEL come from the germline V gene (reference sequence). CDR3 length: 15 residues. V dropped 4 bases and J dropped 0 bases, with 9 bases sitting between them. Written as DNA, the CDR3 is TGTGCCAGCAGCCGCAGGCCGTCAACTAATGAAAAACTGTTTTTT. This translates into CASSRRPSTNEKLFF.

The CDR3 coding sequence is TGTGCCAGCAGTTACTTCAGGTCCCCAGGGAGCTCCTATAATTCACCCCTCCACTTT. This codes for CASSYFRSPGSSYNSPLHF. The rearrangement links TRBV6-2 or TRBV6-3 to TRBJ1-6, with D possibly being TRBD1 (5 bases). The germline V and J ends were trimmed by 1 base and 0 bases, with 16 bases remaining between them. Germline V CDR1 and CDR2: MNHEY, SVGEGT. The CDR3 sequence is 19 residues long.

The V call is TRBV5-6, the J call TRBJ2-7; 8 positions agree with TRBD1. Germline values: CDR1 SGHDT, CDR2 YYEEEE. Germline trimming cut 3 bases from V and 4 bases from J; bases unmatched to any gene: 9. The CDR3 runs 15 residues. The CDR3 DNA reads TGTGCCAGCAGCTGGGGGACAGGAGGTGAATACGAGCAGTACTTC. Protein: CASSWGTGGEYEQYF.

This clone was counted between two and nine times. This chain connects TRBV12-5 to TRBJ2-3; D not resolved. V was trimmed by 2 bases and J by 3 bases, leaving 9 bases between them. The CDR3 spans 14 residues. The V gene's germline CDR1 is LGHNT and CDR2 FRNRAP. The CDR3 coding sequence is TGTGCTAGTGGTTTGAACAGCCCTACAGATACGCAGTATTTT. Translation gives CASGLNSPTDTQYF.

CDR3 loop: CASSESLGGINEKLFF. CDR3 nucleotides: TGTGCCAGCAGTGAAAGTCTCGGGGGGATTAATGAAAAACTGTTTTTT. The chain is built from TRBV6-1 and TRBJ1-4; perhaps TRBD1 as D (5 bases). Trimming cost V 2 bases and J 4 bases, with 14 bases left between them. The CDR3 totals 16 residues. The germline V gene encodes CDR1 MNHNS and CDR2 SASEGT.

This CDR3 reads CASSARGDTGELFF. CDR3 nucleotide sequence: TGCGCCAGCAGCGCAAGGGGGGACACCGGGGAGCTGTTTTTT. The chain couples TRBV5-1 to TRBJ2-2, with D possibly being TRBD1 or TRBD2 (6 bases each). Trimming took 4 bases from V and 3 from J, leaving 10 bases between them. The CDR3 length is 14 residues. CDR1 is SGHRS, CDR2 YFSETQ, per germline.

The V gene is TRBV5-6, the J gene TRBJ1-3; 7 bases match TRBD1. The CDR3 contains 16 residues. Germline loops: CDR1 SGHDT, CDR2 YYEEEE. The ends lost 0 bases at V and 3 bases at J; junction bases unmatched: 6. The CDR3 sequence: CASSLGSRDSGNTIYF. In nucleotides, the CDR3 is TGTGCCAGCAGCTTGGGGTCCCGGGACAGTGGAAACACCATATATTTT.

This chain joins TRBV5-1 and TRBJ1-2, with 7 bases lining up with TRBD1. CDR1 and CDR2 (germline): SGHRS, YFSETQ. V lost 4 bases and J lost 5; bases outside the gene matches: 5. The CDR3 is made up of 13 amino acids. The chain's CDR3 is CASSPQGLYGYTF. CDR3 nucleotide sequence: TGCGCCAGCAGCCCACAGGGGTTATATGGCTACACCTTC.

This rearrangement joins TRBV5-1 to TRBJ1-1; no clear D gene. The CDR3 runs to 14 residues. CDR1 is SGHRS and CDR2 is YFSETQ in the germline V gene. Trimming stripped 4 bases from V and 8 bases from J, with 18 bases between. The CDR3 DNA is TGCGCCAGCAGCGCCCGCCCGGGCCAGTGGGAAGCTTTCTTT. Translated: CASSARPGQWEAFF.

The J gene is TRBJ2-7, the V gene TRBV18, with D possibly called TRBD1 or TRBD2 (7 bases each). Trimming stripped 2 bases from V and 3 bases from J, with 17 bases between. Germline loops: CDR1 KGHSH, CDR2 LQKENI. The CDR3 length is 16 residues. The DNA of the CDR3 is TGTGCCAGCTCACCATTATTTCAGGGGGGGGGCTACGAGCAGTACTTC. Protein: CASSPLFQGGGYEQYF.

The chain uses TRBV7-3 and TRBJ2-3; a possible D gene is TRBD2 (5 bases). The CDR3 length is 14 residues. The V end was cut by 7 bases, the J end by 4 bases, with 15 bases between. The germline gives CDR1 SGHTA, CDR2 FQGTGA. The CDR3: CASKTTGTADTQYF. CDR3 bases: TGTGCCAGCAAGACCACGGGAACGGCAGATACGCAGTATTTT.

The chain recombines TRBV7-8 with TRBJ2-7, with TRBD2 matching 7 bases. J lost 3 bases, V lost 1 base, and 3 bases had no gene match. The CDR3 has 14 residues. Germline CDR1 is SGHVS and CDR2 is FQNEAQ. The DNA of the CDR3 is TGTGCCAGCAGCTTAGTGCGGGGGAACTACGAGCAGTACTTC. Translation gives CASSLVRGNYEQYF.

The rearrangement links TRBV6-5 to TRBJ1-3, with a possible D match to TRBD1 (5 bases). CDR3 size: 15 residues. Trimming removed 0 bases at V and 4 bases at J, with 10 bases between. Germline V gene sequence: CDR1 MNHEY, CDR2 SVGAGI. CDR3 in DNA: TGTGCCAGCAGTTACTCGTTAGGGGAAGGAAACACCATATATTTT. Translated, it gives CASSYSLGEGNTIYF.

This chain links TRBV6-6 with TRBJ1-5, with TRBD1 matching over 8 bases. Germline values: CDR1 MNHNY, CDR2 SVGAGI (reference sequence). The CDR3 runs to 13 residues. V was clipped by 8 bases and J by 10 bases; unmatched bases: 10. Written as DNA, the CDR3 is TGTGCCAGCCGGACAGGGATCTCGTTTCCCCAGCATTTT. As protein: CASRTGISFPQHF.

The rearrangement links TRBV7-9 to TRBJ2-5; 8 nucleotides agree with TRBD1. The V and J ends lost 5 bases and 2 bases, in that order; junction bases with no gene match: 7. The CDR3 sequence is 15 residues long. Germline assignment: CDR1 SEHNR and CDR2 FQNEAQ (reference sequence). The CDR3, as DNA: TGTGCCAGCAGCACACGACAGGGGCGACAAGAGACCCAGTACTTC. Residues: CASSTRQGRQETQYF.

Turning to this clone: Other nucleotide sequences in the sample specify the same CDR3. This chain connects TRBV3-1 (or the pseudogene TRBV3-2) to TRBJ2-2, with a tentative D call TRBD2 (7 bases). V was trimmed by 3 bases and J by 3 bases, leaving 17 bases between them. This CDR3 spans 17 amino acids. CDR1 LGHDT and CDR2 YNNKEL come from the germline V gene (reference sequence). The CDR3: CASSHPEGGAHTGELFF. As DNA, the CDR3 is TGTGCCAGCAGCCACCCGGAGGGGGGGGCCCACACCGGGGAGCTGTTTTTT.

This chain connects TRBV29-1 to TRBJ1-5; D remains unclear. There are 14 residues in the CDR3. V was clipped by 0 bases and J by 7 bases, with 13 bases between them. Germline loops: CDR1 SQVTM, CDR2 ANQGSEA. The CDR3 spells CSVEDEGTGQPQHF. The CDR3 nucleotides read TGCAGCGTTGAAGACGAAGGTACGGGGCAGCCCCAGCATTTT.

This clone appeared once. V gene TRBV14 combines with J gene TRBJ2-7; the D is unclear. The germline V and J ends were trimmed by 3 bases and 0 bases, with 3 bases remaining between them. Germline V gene sequence: CDR1 SGHDN, CDR2 FVKESK. This CDR3 region has 12 residues. The CDR3 is CASSQGSYEQYF. CDR3 nucleotide sequence: TGTGCCAGCAGCCAGGGCTCCTACGAGCAGTACTTC. The complete variable domain, with remaining parts taken from reference TRBV14 and TRBJ2-7, reads EAGVTQFPSHSVIEKGQTVTLRCDPISGHDNLYWYRRVMGKEIKFLLHFVKESKQDESGMPNNRFLAERTGGTYSTLKVQPAELEDSGVYFCASSQGSYEQYFGPGTRLTVT.

V is TRBV9 and J is TRBJ1-2; 8 bases are a match to TRBD1. J was trimmed by 5 bases and V by 3 bases; bases with no gene match: 12. The CDR3 runs to 16 residues. Germline-derived CDR1 and CDR2 are SGDLS and YYNGEE. The CDR3 sequence: CASSESGTGNVYGYTF. Here the CDR3 DNA reads TGTGCCAGCAGCGAATCCGGGACAGGAAATGTATATGGCTACACCTTC. Complete variable domain (other parts from reference TRBV9 and TRBJ1-2): DSGVTQTPKHLITATGQRVTLRCSPRSGDLSVYWYQQSLDQGLQFLIQYYNGEERAKGNILERFSAQQFPDLHSELNLSSLELGDSALYFCASSESGTGNVYGYTFGSGTRLTVV.

This clone was observed a single time. The chain joins TRBV2 to TRBJ2-2; 7 bases are a match to TRBD1. The CDR3 is made up of 15 amino acids. Trimming cost V 4 bases and J 5 bases; bases outside gene matches: 7. The V gene's germline CDR1 is SNHLY and CDR2 FYNNEI. CDR3 residues: CASSGEGARTGELFF. CDR3 nucleotide sequence: TGTGCCAGCAGTGGCGAGGGGGCGCGGACCGGGGAGCTGTTTTTT.

The chain couples TRBV10-1 to TRBJ2-1; 7 nucleotides line up with TRBD2. The CDR3 has 16 amino acids. The V segment lost 2 bases and the J segment 3 bases; nucleotides outside the gene matches: 7. Looked up from germline, CDR1 is WNHNN and CDR2 is SYGVQD (reference sequence). The CDR3 nucleotides are TGCGCCAGCAGTGAGAAGGTCCAGCGGGGCTACAATGAGCAGTTCTTC. Amino acid sequence: CASSEKVQRGYNEQFF.

For the CDR3, the DNA is TGTGCCAGCAGCCAGTCCGATACGCAGTATTTT. It yields the protein CASSQSDTQYF. This rearrangement joins TRBV14 to TRBJ2-3, with D hard to call. Trimming took off 3 bases at V and 6 bases at J, with 4 bases between the two ends. From germline, CDR1 is SGHDN and CDR2 FVKESK. The CDR3 extends over 11 amino acids.